This is a list of T cell receptor beta chains from one sample in a study of early T cells in non-severe SARS-CoV-2 infection. In TCRdb, the 5' RACE reads were re-called with MiXCR into one record per CDR3 protein. The sample records about 64,000 distinct CDR3 sequences, roughly 5% being singletons. The sequencing sample was made of whole blood. The receptors come from an adult who was a healthcare worker with PCR-confirmed SARS-CoV-2 infection or an uninfected control (not recorded which). Each CDR3 is given with its conserved first and last residue. Each record gives: J gene, clone size, D gene, CDR3 length, V gene, CDR3 DNA, CDR3 protein. The D gene is left open where the match is weak. Not all rows give a size; the values are once, few, many and, for expanded clones, a class.

J: TRBJ2-3; size: many; D: .; length: 12; V: TRBV10-3; DNA: TGTGCCGTGGGACACGACACAGATACGCAGTATTTT; CDR3: CAVGHDTDTQYF
J: TRBJ2-3; size: many; D: .; length: 13; V: TRBV2; DNA: TGTGCCAGCAGTGGGAGGGGAACAGATACGCAGTATTTT; CDR3: CASSGRGTDTQYF
J: TRBJ1-2; size: few; D: .; length: 16; V: TRBV13; DNA: TGTGCCAGCAGCTTAGGACCCGAACGGGGTTATCATGGCTACACCTTC; CDR3: CASSLGPERGYHGYTF
J: TRBJ1-4; size: many; D: .; length: 14; V: TRBV10-3; DNA: TGTGCCATCGGCCCGGGACGCTTGGGGGAAAAACTGTTTTTT; CDR3: CAIGPGRLGEKLFF
J: TRBJ2-2; size: many; D: .; length: 12; V: TRBV20-1; DNA: TGCAGTGCAGGGGGGGGCACCGGGGAGCTGTTTTTT; CDR3: CSAGGGTGELFF
J: TRBJ2-1; size: .; D: TRBD2; length: 14; V: TRBV19; DNA: TGTGCCACCTCCGGACTAGCGGGGATCAATGAGCAGTTCTTC; CDR3: CATSGLAGINEQFF
J: TRBJ2-3; size: many; D: .; length: 16; V: TRBV24-1; DNA: TGTGCCACCAGTGATGCCGGGAAGGTCGGCACAGATACGCAGTATTTT; CDR3: CATSDAGKVGTDTQYF
J: TRBJ2-1; size: many; D: TRBD1; length: 15; V: TRBV11-3; DNA: TGTGCCAGCAGCCCAGGACAGGGGGCGAGCAATGAGCAGTTCTTC; CDR3: CASSPGQGASNEQFF
J: TRBJ2-2; size: many; D: TRBD1; length: 15; V: TRBV18; DNA: TGTGCCAGCTCACCCGAGGACAGGGGCACCGGGGAGCTGTTTTTT; CDR3: CASSPEDRGTGELFF
J: TRBJ2-7; size: many; D: TRBD1; length: 15; V: TRBV7-2; DNA: TGTGCCAGCAGCGCATCCGGGACAGGGTTAGGCGAGCAGTACTTC; CDR3: CASSASGTGLGEQYF
J: TRBJ2-1; size: many; D: TRBD2; length: 14; V: TRBV20-1; DNA: TGCAGTGCTAGGGGAGGGAGGTCCTACAATGAGCAGTTCTTC; CDR3: CSARGGRSYNEQFF
J: TRBJ2-5; size: many; D: .; length: 14; V: TRBV7-2; DNA: TGTGCCAGCAGCTTAGCGAGCAGGGAAGAGACCCAGTACTTC; CDR3: CASSLASREETQYF
J: TRBJ1-2; size: few; D: .; length: 15; V: TRBV30; DNA: TGTGCCTGGAGTAGTATGGGGGGCGCCGACTATGGCTACACCTTC; CDR3: CAWSSMGGADYGYTF
J: TRBJ2-2; size: few; D: TRBD2; length: 17; V: TRBV6-2/TRBV6-3; DNA: TGTGCCAGCAGCCCTACGAGCACTAGCGGGATCACCGGGGAGCTGTTTTTT; CDR3: CASSPTSTSGITGELFF
J: TRBJ2-3; size: .; D: TRBD2; length: 17; V: TRBV6-2/TRBV6-3; DNA: TGTGCCAGCGGCTGGGGCGGAACTAGCGGGATCCTAGATACGCAGTATTTT; CDR3: CASGWGGTSGILDTQYF
J: TRBJ2-2; size: many; D: TRBD2; length: 17; V: TRBV7-3; DNA: TGTGCCAGCAGCTTAAATCGTGAACTAGCGGGAGTCGGGGAGCTGTTTTTT; CDR3: CASSLNRELAGVGELFF
J: TRBJ2-7; size: many; D: .; length: 14; V: TRBV6-5; DNA: TGTGCCAGCAGTTACCACGGGGGAGTCTACGAGCAGTACTTC; CDR3: CASSYHGGVYEQYF
J: TRBJ1-1; size: many; D: .; length: 13; V: TRBV5-1; DNA: TGCGCCAGCAGCTTGCGGGGAGGCACTGAAGCTTTCTTT; CDR3: CASSLRGGTEAFF
J: TRBJ2-5; size: .; D: TRBD1; length: 17; V: TRBV3-1; DNA: TGTGCCAGCAGCCCCCATCTTCCGGGACAGACAAAAGAGACCCAGTACTTC; CDR3: CASSPHLPGQTKETQYF
J: TRBJ1-2; size: many; D: .; length: 14; V: TRBV4-3; DNA: TGCGCCAGCAGCCAAGAGATGGAGGGGATTGGCTACACCTTC; CDR3: CASSQEMEGIGYTF
J: TRBJ2-5; size: few; D: .; length: 14; V: TRBV5-1; DNA: TGCGCCAGCAGCTTGGGTTACTTACAAGAGACCCAGTACTTC; CDR3: CASSLGYLQETQYF
J: TRBJ1-5; size: many; D: .; length: 16; V: TRBV4-3; DNA: TGCGCCAGCAGCCAAGATAGGGGACATAGCAATCAGCCCCAGCATTTT; CDR3: CASSQDRGHSNQPQHF
J: TRBJ2-6; size: many; D: .; length: 17; V: TRBV28; DNA: TGTGCCAGCAGTCCTCCGACACAGAGCTCTGGGGCCAACGTCCTGACTTTC; CDR3: CASSPPTQSSGANVLTF
J: TRBJ2-7; size: .; D: TRBD1; length: 15; V: TRBV29-1; DNA: TGCAGCATCCGACAGGGAATTTTGCCCTTGTCCGAGCAGTACTTC; CDR3: CSIRQGILPLSEQYF
J: TRBJ2-3; size: few; D: .; length: 14; V: TRBV29-1; DNA: TGCAGCGTCCTACCGGGACGATACACAGATACGCAGTATTTT; CDR3: CSVLPGRYTDTQYF
J: TRBJ2-3; size: .; D: TRBD2; length: 15; V: TRBV6-1; DNA: TGTGCCAGCAGAAGGACTAGATCCGGTCCCGATACGCAGTATTTT; CDR3: CASRRTRSGPDTQYF
J: TRBJ2-6; size: many; D: .; length: 18; V: TRBV18; DNA: TGTGCCAGCTCACCAGGGCAGGGTTCCAACTCTGGGGCCAACGTCCTGACTTTC; CDR3: CASSPGQGSNSGANVLTF
J: TRBJ1-3; size: few; D: .; length: 16; V: TRBV7-2; DNA: TGTGCCAGCAGCTTTATTGGGGGGGAGAGCGGGAACACCATATATTTT; CDR3: CASSFIGGESGNTIYF
J: TRBJ2-1; size: many; D: .; length: 15; V: TRBV4-2; DNA: TGTGCCAGCAGCCAGGTTGCGGTCTCCTACAATGAGCAGTTCTTC; CDR3: CASSQVAVSYNEQFF
J: TRBJ2-1; size: many; D: TRBD1; length: 16; V: TRBV6-5; DNA: TGTGCCAGCAGATCTAAGACAGGGGCGCGTGTCAATGAGCAGTTCTTC; CDR3: CASRSKTGARVNEQFF
J: TRBJ2-6; size: many; D: .; length: 16; V: TRBV15; DNA: TGTGCCACCAGCAGACTGACAGGCTCTGGGGCCAACGTCCTGACTTTC; CDR3: CATSRLTGSGANVLTF
J: TRBJ2-3; size: many; D: TRBD2; length: 17; V: TRBV20-1; DNA: TGCAGTGCTGGTCCCGGGACTAGCGGGGGAAGCACAGATACGCAGTATTTT; CDR3: CSAGPGTSGGSTDTQYF
J: TRBJ2-1; size: many; D: .; length: 13; V: TRBV4-3; DNA: TGCGCCAGCAGCCAAGCTCCTGCAGAGGAGCAGTTCTTC; CDR3: CASSQAPAEEQFF
J: TRBJ2-1; size: few; D: .; length: 17; V: TRBV4-3; DNA: TGCGCCAGCAGCCAAGATCTAGTCAAGAGCTCCTACAATGAGCAGTTCTTC; CDR3: CASSQDLVKSSYNEQFF
J: TRBJ1-4; size: many; D: TRBD1; length: 13; V: TRBV7-9; DNA: TGTGCCAGCAGCTTGACAGGGGAGGAAAAACTGTTTTTT; CDR3: CASSLTGEEKLFF
J: TRBJ2-1; size: .; D: TRBD1; length: 14; V: TRBV20-1; DNA: TGCAGTGCGGGCAGACAGGGTTCCTACAATGAGCAGTTCTTC; CDR3: CSAGRQGSYNEQFF
J: TRBJ2-5; size: few; D: TRBD2; length: 13; V: TRBV6-2/TRBV6-3; DNA: TGTGCCAGCAGTTACGGCGGGAGCGGATCGCAGTACTTC; CDR3: CASSYGGSGSQYF
J: TRBJ1-4; size: .; D: TRBD1; length: 14; V: TRBV6-5; DNA: TGTGCCAGCAGAGGACAGGGGGCTAATGAAAAACTGTTTTTT; CDR3: CASRGQGANEKLFF
J: TRBJ2-7; size: few; D: TRBD2; length: 14; V: TRBV12-3/TRBV12-4; DNA: TGTGCCAGCAGTTTGAGCGGGATCGCCTACGAGCAGTACTTC; CDR3: CASSLSGIAYEQYF
J: TRBJ1-1; size: many; D: .; length: 13; V: TRBV5-1; DNA: TGCGCCAGCAGCTTCTCAGAGAACACTGAAGCTTTCTTT; CDR3: CASSFSENTEAFF
J: TRBJ2-7; size: many; D: TRBD1; length: 14; V: TRBV6-1; DNA: TGTGCCAGCGGGAGGGGGACAGGGGGCTACGAGCAGTACTTC; CDR3: CASGRGTGGYEQYF
J: TRBJ1-1; size: few; D: .; length: 14; V: TRBV12-3/TRBV12-4; DNA: TGTGCCAGCAGTTTTGGGGGTGGGAACACTGAAGCTTTCTTT; CDR3: CASSFGGGNTEAFF
J: TRBJ2-7; size: few; D: TRBD1; length: 15; V: TRBV12-3/TRBV12-4; DNA: TGTGCCAGCAGTTTAAGGCCAACAGGGGGATACGAGCAGTACTTC; CDR3: CASSLRPTGGYEQYF